What follows are 5 T cell receptor beta chains derived from one specimen sequenced in a study of monozygotic twins with inflammatory bowel disease. TCRdb re-called the 5' RACE reads; every CDR3 protein appears as one record, without DNA. The sample table sets out fewer than 550,000 distinct CDR3 sequences. Material: blood. These receptors originate from a human donor with ulcerative colitis or Crohn's disease, or a healthy co-twin of an affected twin (not recorded which).

This chain joins TRBV5-1 and TRBJ2-1; TCRdb's D call, TRBD2, is unchecked because there is no DNA. The length of the CDR3 is 13 residues. Germline V gene sequence: CDR1 SGHRS, CDR2 YFSETQ. The CDR3: CASSLPNDNEQFF. The full variable domain, completed using reference TRBV5-1 and TRBJ2-1, is KAGVTQTPRYLIKTRGQQVTLSCSPISGHRSVSWYQQTPGQGLQFLFEYFSETQRNKGNFPGRFSGRQFSNSRSEMNVSTLELGDSALYLCASSLPNDNEQFFGPGTRLTVL.

The genes are TRBV7-9 and TRBJ2-1; with no DNA, the TCRdb D assignment of TRBD2 cannot be verified. Germline V gives CDR1 SEHNR, CDR2 FQNEAQ (reference sequence). This CDR3 has 16 amino acids. The CDR3 spells CASSLVKGLGYNEQFF.

The gene calls are TRBV6-1 and TRBJ2-7; checking the TCRdb D call of TRBD2 is not possible without DNA. The CDR3 loop spans 13 amino acids. Germline assignment: CDR1 MNHNS and CDR2 SASEGT. The CDR3 loop is CASSGKEGTEQYF.

The V and J genes are TRBV2 and TRBJ1-5. CDR1 is SNHLY and CDR2 is FYNNEI in the germline V gene. The CDR3 extends over 11 amino acids. The CDR3 sequence: CASSAFKAQHF.

The V and J genes are TRBV5-6 and TRBJ2-1; TCRdb names TRBD2, which stays unverified in the absence of DNA. The CDR3 consists of 16 residues. Germline assignment: CDR1 SGHDT and CDR2 YYEEEE. CDR3 loop: CASSFGKGLPPNEQFF.